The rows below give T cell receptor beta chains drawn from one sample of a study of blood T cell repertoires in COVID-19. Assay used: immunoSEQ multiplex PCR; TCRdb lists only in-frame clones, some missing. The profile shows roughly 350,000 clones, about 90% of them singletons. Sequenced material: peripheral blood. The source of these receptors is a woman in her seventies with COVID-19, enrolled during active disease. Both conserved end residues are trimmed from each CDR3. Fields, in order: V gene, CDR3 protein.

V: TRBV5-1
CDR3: ASSLIAGDEQY

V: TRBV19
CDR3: ASSVTGGAYNEQF

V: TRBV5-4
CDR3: ASSLDRSMNEQY

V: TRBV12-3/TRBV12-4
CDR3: ASRTDNSPLH

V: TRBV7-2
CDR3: ASSIKPGDGYT

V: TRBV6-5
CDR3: ASSGGTGGAKTQY

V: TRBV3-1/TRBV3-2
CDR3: ASSQANRFPDTQY

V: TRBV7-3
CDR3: ASSLSVTGVYTGELF

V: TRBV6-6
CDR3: ASSAGQGAGYT

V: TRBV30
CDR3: AWSVPWGENTEAF

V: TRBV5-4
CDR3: ASSPPGTGNTEAF

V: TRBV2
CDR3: ASSVQGLSSYEQY

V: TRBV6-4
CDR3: ASSDGESGSPLH

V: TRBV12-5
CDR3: ASGAKVAGQLYTEAF

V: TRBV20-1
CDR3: SGRGETQY

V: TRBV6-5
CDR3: ASSSSGQGNQPQH

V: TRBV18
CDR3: ASSRGGADYEQY

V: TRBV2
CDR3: ASSDLGVSNEKLF

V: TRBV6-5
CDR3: ASSAYRGLADTQY

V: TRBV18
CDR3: ASSSRQGIYGYT

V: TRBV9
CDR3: ASRRDPAVGTEAF

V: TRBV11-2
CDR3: ASSSGLKNEQF

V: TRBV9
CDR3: ASSARQAPYNEQF

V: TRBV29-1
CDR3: SPRYRGGSPLH

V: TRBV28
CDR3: ASSPGGTYEQY

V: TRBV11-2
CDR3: ASSLVGFNEQY

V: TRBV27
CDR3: ASSLWAQTANTEAF

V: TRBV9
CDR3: ASSKTSGGTGELF

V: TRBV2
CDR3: ASSWTAVTGELF

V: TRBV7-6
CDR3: ASSPPDGGSGNTIY

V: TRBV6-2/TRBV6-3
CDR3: ASSRGAGGRDTQY

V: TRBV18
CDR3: ASSLSRTSGAYEQY

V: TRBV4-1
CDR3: ASSQDRGWGNTGELF

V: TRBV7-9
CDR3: ASSLDQVGGYT

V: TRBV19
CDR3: ASRRQGDNEQY

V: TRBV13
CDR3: ASSLRETGAYEQY

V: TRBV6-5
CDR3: ASTRTGDEKLF

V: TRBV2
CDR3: ASSGDRGGYT

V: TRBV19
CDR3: ASSLVPEGQPQH

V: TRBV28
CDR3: ASSLDRTFYGYT

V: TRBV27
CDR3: ASSPDRRGGYT

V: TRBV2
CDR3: ASSSDRNYGYT

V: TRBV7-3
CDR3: ASSLTSGTGYNEQF

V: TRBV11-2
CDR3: ASTLGRDRGNYGYT

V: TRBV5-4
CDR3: ASSPTSGGLGAQY

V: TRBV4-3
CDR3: ASSQDRQGKL

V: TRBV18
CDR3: ASSLKGQYNYGYT

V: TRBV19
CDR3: ASSTFGGNQPQH

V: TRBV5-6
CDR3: ASSLDRGYGYT

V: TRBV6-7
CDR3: ASSYSWTGTPSYEQY

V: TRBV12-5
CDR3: ASGLGASGGDDTQY

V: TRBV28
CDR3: ASSNPPGTGSTDTQY

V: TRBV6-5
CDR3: ASIGDSLNSPLH

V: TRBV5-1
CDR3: ASSRIAGGRETQY

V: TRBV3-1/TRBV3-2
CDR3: ASSLHKKQVWGYT